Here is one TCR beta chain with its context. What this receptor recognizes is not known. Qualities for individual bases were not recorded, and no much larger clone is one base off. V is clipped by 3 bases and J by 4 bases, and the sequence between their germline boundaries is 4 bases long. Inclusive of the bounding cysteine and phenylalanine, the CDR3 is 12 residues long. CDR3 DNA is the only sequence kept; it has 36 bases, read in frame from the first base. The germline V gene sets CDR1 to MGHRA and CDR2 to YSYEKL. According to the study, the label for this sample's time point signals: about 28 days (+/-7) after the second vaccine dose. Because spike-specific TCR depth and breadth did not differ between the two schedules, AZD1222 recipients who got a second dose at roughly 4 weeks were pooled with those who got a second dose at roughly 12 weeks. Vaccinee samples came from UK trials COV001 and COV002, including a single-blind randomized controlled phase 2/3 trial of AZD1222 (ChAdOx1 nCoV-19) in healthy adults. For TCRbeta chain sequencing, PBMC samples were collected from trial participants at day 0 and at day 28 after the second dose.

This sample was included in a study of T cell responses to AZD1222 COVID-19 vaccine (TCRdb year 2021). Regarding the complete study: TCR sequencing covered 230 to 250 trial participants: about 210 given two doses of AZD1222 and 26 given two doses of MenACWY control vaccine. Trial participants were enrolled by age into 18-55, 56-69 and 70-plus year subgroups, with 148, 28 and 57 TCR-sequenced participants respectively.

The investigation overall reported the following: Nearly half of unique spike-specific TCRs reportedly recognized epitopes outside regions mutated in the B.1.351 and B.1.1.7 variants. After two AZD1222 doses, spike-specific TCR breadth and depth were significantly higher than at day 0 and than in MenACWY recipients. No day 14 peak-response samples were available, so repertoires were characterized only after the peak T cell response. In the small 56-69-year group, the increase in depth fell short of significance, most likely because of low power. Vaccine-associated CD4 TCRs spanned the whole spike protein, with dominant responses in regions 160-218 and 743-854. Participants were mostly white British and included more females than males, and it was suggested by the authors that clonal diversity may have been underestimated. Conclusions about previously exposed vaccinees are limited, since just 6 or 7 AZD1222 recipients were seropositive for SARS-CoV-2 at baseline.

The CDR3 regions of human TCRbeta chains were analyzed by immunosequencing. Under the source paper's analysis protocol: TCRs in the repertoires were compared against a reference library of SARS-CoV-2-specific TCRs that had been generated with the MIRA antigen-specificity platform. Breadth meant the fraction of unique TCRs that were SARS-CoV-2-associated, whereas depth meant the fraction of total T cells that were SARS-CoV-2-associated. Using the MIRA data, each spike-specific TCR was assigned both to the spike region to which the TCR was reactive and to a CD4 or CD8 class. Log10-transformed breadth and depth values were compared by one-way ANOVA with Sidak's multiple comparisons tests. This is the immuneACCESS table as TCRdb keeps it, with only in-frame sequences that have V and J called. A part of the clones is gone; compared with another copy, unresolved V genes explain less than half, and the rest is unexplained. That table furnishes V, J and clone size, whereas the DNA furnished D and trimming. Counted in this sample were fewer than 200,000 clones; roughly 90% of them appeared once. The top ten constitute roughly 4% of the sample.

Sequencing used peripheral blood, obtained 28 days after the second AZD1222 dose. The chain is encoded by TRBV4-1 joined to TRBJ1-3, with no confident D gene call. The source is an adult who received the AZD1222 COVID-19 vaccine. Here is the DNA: TGCGCCAGCAGCCATCCCGGAAACACCATATATTTT. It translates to CASSHPGNTIYF.